This T cell receptor (beta chain) comes out of a study of T cells after yellow fever vaccination. Study-wide findings and caveats: The study found a weaker secondary response that peaked faster, day 5 versus 15. A large majority of primary-vaccination clones showed up again after the booster (just under 97% CD4, 75% to 90% CD8).

This CDR3 has 12 residues. Trimming took off 5 bases at V and 15 bases at J, with 17 bases between the two ends. Germline V gene data show CDR1 as SGHTA and CDR2 as FQGNSA. This clonotype came up many times. TCRdb re-called the 5' RACE reads through MiXCR, storing one row per CDR3 protein. The table lists approximately 27,000 distinct CDR3 sequences, less than 7% of them singletons. This receptor was identified in a man under 40 who received the YFV17D yellow fever vaccine. This material consisted of PBMCs, either bulk or a sorted T-cell subset (CD4+, CD8+, memory, or dextramer-sorted; not recorded which), taken 15 days after the yellow fever booster vaccination. The chain uses TRBV7-2 and TRBJ2-1; no definite D call. Here the CDR3 DNA reads TGTGCCAGCAGCCCAAACCCCCCAGCCCTGTTCTTC. Residues: CASSPNPPALFF.